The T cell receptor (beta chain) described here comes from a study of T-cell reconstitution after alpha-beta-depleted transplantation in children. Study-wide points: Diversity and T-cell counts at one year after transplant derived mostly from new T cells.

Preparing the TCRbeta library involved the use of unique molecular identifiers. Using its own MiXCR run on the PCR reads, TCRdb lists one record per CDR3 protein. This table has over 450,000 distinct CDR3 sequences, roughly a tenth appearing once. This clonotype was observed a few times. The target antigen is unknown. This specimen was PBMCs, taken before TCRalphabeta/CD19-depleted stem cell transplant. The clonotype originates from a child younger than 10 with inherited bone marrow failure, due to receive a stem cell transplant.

CDR3 in DNA: TGCAGTGCTAGAAAACGACTACTAGCGGGAGGGCCTCGCGTCCAGTACTTC. It yields the protein CSARKRLLAGGPRVQYF. This chain joins TRBV20-1 and TRBJ2-5, with TRBD2 matching 13 bases. V shed 2 bases and J 10 bases; nucleotides not matched to a gene: 16. There are 17 residues in the CDR3. Germline V gene lookup returns CDR1 DFQATT and CDR2 SNEGSKA (reference sequence).